This is a list of T cell receptor beta chains from one sample in a study of identical twins. TCRdb re-derived calls from the 5' RACE reads in MiXCR, one entry per CDR3 protein. The sample yields around 240,000 distinct CDR3 sequences, roughly 7% seen once. The same data also contributed to another study, on yellow fever vaccine responses in identical twins.

Sequenced input: memory (CD45RO+) T cells sorted from blood. The receptors derive from a young woman in good health. The CDR3 runs from the conserved cysteine through the conserved F or W. The D gene is left open where the match is weak. The listing skips clone size in some rows; elsewhere it reads once, few, many or a size class.

cdr3_nt: TGTGCCAGCAGTGAAAACCCGGGGGGCGGGGAAGAGCAGTTCTTC
cdr3_aa: CASSENPGGGEEQFF
v_call: TRBV6-4
clone_size: NA
d_call: NA
j_call: TRBJ2-1

cdr3_nt: TGCAGCGTTAATCTAGCGGGGACTGCAGATACGCAGTATTTT
cdr3_aa: CSVNLAGTADTQYF
v_call: TRBV29-1
clone_size: many
d_call: TRBD2
j_call: TRBJ2-3

cdr3_nt: TGTGCCAGCAGCCCTAGGGGGACGGCAAATTCACCCCTCCACTTT
cdr3_aa: CASSPRGTANSPLHF
v_call: TRBV12-3/TRBV12-4
clone_size: many
d_call: NA
j_call: TRBJ1-6

cdr3_nt: TGTGCCAGCAGCCCATCGACTAGCACAGATACGCAGTATTTT
cdr3_aa: CASSPSTSTDTQYF
v_call: TRBV7-2
clone_size: few
d_call: NA
j_call: TRBJ2-3

cdr3_nt: TGTGCCAGCAGCCAAGATAGTGGGCAAGGTGAGGGGGCGCGTCGTGTTGAAGCTTTCTTT
cdr3_aa: CASSQDSGQGEGARRVEAFF
v_call: TRBV4-2
clone_size: many
d_call: TRBD1
j_call: TRBJ1-1

cdr3_nt: TGCAGCGGCGGGTGGGAGACCCAGTACTTC
cdr3_aa: CSGGWETQYF
v_call: TRBV29-1
clone_size: NA
d_call: NA
j_call: TRBJ2-5

cdr3_nt: TGTACCAGCAGCTTAGCTGAATACATGGAACCATTCTTC
cdr3_aa: CTSSLAEYMEPFF
v_call: TRBV11-2
clone_size: NA
d_call: NA
j_call: TRBJ2-1

cdr3_nt: TGCAGCGTGGGGCTGTATAATGAGCAGTTCTTC
cdr3_aa: CSVGLYNEQFF
v_call: TRBV29-1
clone_size: NA
d_call: NA
j_call: TRBJ2-1

cdr3_nt: TGTGCCAGCAGCCGACAGGGTGCGGAAGAGACCCAGTACTTC
cdr3_aa: CASSRQGAEETQYF
v_call: TRBV4-2
clone_size: NA
d_call: TRBD1
j_call: TRBJ2-5

cdr3_nt: TGTGCCAGCAGCCGCGACAGGTTTCTTAATGAAAAACTGTTTTTT
cdr3_aa: CASSRDRFLNEKLFF
v_call: TRBV7-9
clone_size: many
d_call: NA
j_call: TRBJ1-4

cdr3_nt: TGCGCCAGCAGCCAAGGCCGTCGGACTAGCGGGACGTTCGGGGAGCTGTTTTTT
cdr3_aa: CASSQGRRTSGTFGELFF
v_call: TRBV4-1
clone_size: NA
d_call: TRBD2
j_call: TRBJ2-2

cdr3_nt: TGCAGTGCTAGAGTGACTAGCGGGAGTGGAGAGACCCAGTACTTC
cdr3_aa: CSARVTSGSGETQYF
v_call: TRBV20-1
clone_size: few
d_call: TRBD2
j_call: TRBJ2-5

cdr3_nt: TGTGCCAGCAGGACTTGGGACAGGCGAAATGAAAAACTGTTTTTT
cdr3_aa: CASRTWDRRNEKLFF
v_call: TRBV12-3/TRBV12-4
clone_size: many
d_call: TRBD1
j_call: TRBJ1-4

cdr3_nt: TGTGCCATCAGTGCCAGGGGGTTCGAAAAACTGTTTTTT
cdr3_aa: CAISARGFEKLFF
v_call: TRBV10-3
clone_size: many
d_call: TRBD1
j_call: TRBJ1-4

cdr3_nt: TGTGCCACCAGTGACCCTACAGGGGAGGTCTACAATGAGCAGTTCTTC
cdr3_aa: CATSDPTGEVYNEQFF
v_call: TRBV24-1
clone_size: NA
d_call: NA
j_call: TRBJ2-1

cdr3_nt: TGTGCCAGCAGTTATAGGAACACCGGGGAGCTGTTTTTT
cdr3_aa: CASSYRNTGELFF
v_call: TRBV12-3/TRBV12-4
clone_size: NA
d_call: NA
j_call: TRBJ2-2